The 24 T cell receptor beta chains listed next were all sequenced from one sample in a study of HIV-infected patients and healthy controls. TCRdb processed the 5' RACE reads anew with MiXCR; each CDR3 protein has one entry. Here the sample spans 60,000 to 75,000 distinct CDR3 sequences, about 15% being singletons. The sequenced sample was CD4+ T cells from blood. Every receptor here comes from a human donor in good health.

This clonotype was counted only a few times. This chain uses TRBV12-3 or TRBV12-4 with TRBJ1-2; D might be TRBD1 (5 bases). This CDR3 is built from 15 residues. The germline V and J ends were trimmed by 8 bases and 3 bases, with 19 bases remaining between them. The CDR3 sequence: CASGSVGVPYYGYTF. In nucleotides, the CDR3 is TGTGCCAGCGGGTCTGTAGGGGTGCCGTACTATGGCTACACCTTC.

This clonotype was observed a handful of times. This rearrangement joins TRBV7-9 to TRBJ1-1; D is unclear. Deletions cut 1 base from V and 5 bases from J, with 17 bases between. Germline CDR1 is SEHNR and CDR2 is FQNEAQ (reference sequence). This CDR3 comprises 16 residues. This CDR3 reads CASSLGEGLFGTEAFF. The CDR3 coding sequence is TGTGCCAGCAGCTTAGGAGAGGGATTATTCGGAACTGAAGCTTTCTTT.

This clonotype was recorded at least ten times. The chain joins TRBV4-1 to TRBJ2-7; TRBD2 matches 9 bases. This CDR3 contains 16 residues. Germline values: CDR1 MGHRA, CDR2 YSYEKL. V lost 1 base and J lost 8; bases outside the gene matches: 12. CDR3 loop: CASSQASLAGTEKQYF. DNA for the CDR3: TGCGCCAGCAGCCAAGCGAGCCTAGCGGGGACCGAGAAGCAGTACTTC.

The chain combines TRBV19 with TRBJ2-5; 9 positions agree with TRBD1. Germline V lookup: CDR1 LNHDA, CDR2 SQIVND (reference sequence). CDR3 size: 13 residues. Germline trimming cut 6 bases from V and 4 bases from J; bases unmatched to any gene: 3. CDR3: CASSEDRGETQYF. The CDR3 DNA follows: TGTGCCAGTAGCGAGGACAGGGGAGAGACCCAGTACTTC. Drawing the rest from reference TRBV19 and TRBJ2-5, the complete variable domain is DGGITQSPKYLFRKEGQNVTLSCEQNLNHDAMYWYRQDPGQGLRLIYYSQIVNDFQKGDIAEGYSVSREKKESFPLTVTSAQKNPTAFYLCASSEDRGETQYFGPGTRLLVL.

This clonotype was seen a few times. The J gene is TRBJ1-2, the V gene TRBV5-4, with no clear D. CDR3 size: 14 residues. Looked up from germline, CDR1 is SGHNT and CDR2 is YYREEE (reference sequence). V lost 3 bases, J lost 4 bases, and 13 bases lay in between. CDR3 in amino acids: CASSWQERSYGYTF. CDR3 nucleotides: TGTGCCAGCAGCTGGCAGGAGCGGAGCTATGGCTACACCTTC.

This CDR3 reads CSVWTGWHGYTF. The CDR3 nucleotides are TGCAGCGTCTGGACAGGTTGGCATGGCTACACCTTC. The V call is TRBV29-1, the J call TRBJ1-2; 7 bases match TRBD1. The CDR3 runs to 12 residues. Germline-derived CDR1 and CDR2 are SQVTM and ANQGSEA. With 6 bases clipped from V and 6 bases from J, the junction kept 7 bases outside the gene matches.

The chain recombines TRBV29-1 with TRBJ2-3; TRBD2 matches at 11 bases. With 3 bases clipped from V and 3 bases from J, the junction kept 8 bases outside the gene matches. The germline gives CDR1 SQVTM, CDR2 ANQGSEA. CDR3 length equals 16 residues. This CDR3 is CSVEGGTSGFTDTQYF. CDR3 DNA sequence: TGCAGCGTTGAGGGGGGGACTAGCGGCTTTACAGATACGCAGTATTTT.

This clonotype was seen at least ten times. The genes are TRBV5-1 and TRBJ2-5; D gene ambiguous. Between the trimmed V and J ends, which lost 2 bases and 2 bases, there was a span of 10 bases. This CDR3 is 14 amino acids long. Germline CDR1 SGHRS, CDR2 YFSETQ. CDR3: CASSLTSMQETQYF. CDR3 DNA sequence: TGCGCCAGCAGCTTAACTTCCATGCAAGAGACCCAGTACTTC. Looking up the rest from reference TRBV5-1 and TRBJ2-5 gives the full variable domain: KAGVTQTPRYLIKTRGQQVTLSCSPISGHRSVSWYQQTPGQGLQFLFEYFSETQRNKGNFPGRFSGRQFSNSRSEMNVSTLELGDSALYLCASSLTSMQETQYFGPGTRLLVL.

The table lists this clonotype with many counts. The V gene is TRBV4-3, the J gene TRBJ2-3; D is perhaps TRBD1 (6 bases). Looked up from germline, CDR1 is LGHNA and CDR2 is YSLEER. Trimming stripped 4 bases from V and 0 bases from J, with 20 bases between. This CDR3 comprises 18 residues. The CDR3 coding sequence is TGCGCCAGCAGCCTATACTACCCCCCAGGGGATAGCACAGATACGCAGTATTTT. The encoded protein is CASSLYYPPGDSTDTQYF.

This clonotype was found many times. J is TRBJ2-3 and V is TRBV20-1; no definite D call. Trimming shortened V by 0 bases and J by 2 bases, and 12 bases separated the two germline ends. This CDR3 contains 15 residues. Germline V CDR1 and CDR2: DFQATT, SNEGSKA (reference sequence). The CDR3 DNA sequence: TGCAGTGCTAGAGATCCCAAGAGTCCCACAGATACGCAGTATTTT. It is translated as CSARDPKSPTDTQYF.

The CDR3 protein is CSARDGGSKDTQYF. The CDR3 nucleotides are TGCAGTGCTAGAGATGGGGGGAGTAAGGATACGCAGTATTTT. This chain uses TRBV20-1 with TRBJ2-3; possible D gene TRBD2, 6 bases. Between the trimmed V and J ends, which lost 0 bases and 6 bases, there was a span of 13 bases. Germline-derived CDR1 and CDR2 are DFQATT and SNEGSKA (reference sequence). This CDR3 contains 14 residues.

In its sample, this clonotype was seen a few times. The chain recombines TRBV7-2 with TRBJ2-5; 16 nucleotides align to TRBD2. The V gene's germline CDR1 is SGHTA and CDR2 FQGNSA. After removal of 6 bases from V and 2 bases from J, the junction contained 3 bases not matched to a gene. The CDR3 consists of 16 residues. The CDR3 region has the DNA TGTGCCAGCAGTTCGGGACTAGCGGGAGGGCAAGAGACCCAGTACTTC. Its protein is CASSSGLAGGQETQYF.

The genes are TRBV7-2 and TRBJ1-1; 9 bases match TRBD1. J lost 4 bases, V lost 6 bases, and 12 bases had no gene match. The CDR3 consists of 16 residues. The V gene's germline CDR1 is SGHTA and CDR2 FQGNSA. The CDR3 region has the DNA TGTGCCAGCAGGCTCGCCGGACAGGGGATGGGCACTGAAGCTTTCTTT. Translated, it gives CASRLAGQGMGTEAFF. Supplemented by reference TRBV7-2 and TRBJ1-1, the full variable domain reads GAGVSQSPSNKVTEKGKDVELRCDPISGHTALYWYRQSLGQGLEFLIYFQGNSAPDKSGLPSDRFSAERTGGSVSTLTIQRTQQEDSAVYLCASRLAGQGMGTEAFFGQGTRLTVV.

This clonotype was picked up a small number of times. V and J are TRBV29-1 and TRBJ1-5, with D hard to call. CDR1 is SQVTM, CDR2 ANQGSEA, per germline. There are 13 residues in the CDR3. Trimming pared 7 bases from V and 0 bases from J, leaving 10 bases between. The CDR3 bases are TGCAGCGCCCTTGAGAATAGCAATCAGCCCCAGCATTTT. The encoded protein is CSALENSNQPQHF.

CDR3 protein: CASSPLVQSSGSSYNEQFF. CDR3 sequence (DNA): TGTGCCAGCTCGCCGCTGGTCCAGAGTAGCGGGAGCTCCTACAATGAGCAGTTCTTC. The chain combines TRBV18 with TRBJ2-1; TRBD2 aligns across 9 bases. Per germline, CDR1 KGHSH and CDR2 LQKENI. V lost 6 bases, J lost 0 bases, and 15 bases stayed unmatched. The CDR3 contains 19 residues.

The table lists this clonotype with a few counts. The chain uses TRBV19 and TRBJ2-4; 10 nucleotides align to TRBD1. This CDR3 contains 14 residues. V was clipped by 10 bases and J by 6 bases; unmatched bases: 9. Per the germline V gene, CDR1 is LNHDA and CDR2 is SQIVND (reference sequence). The CDR3 nucleotides read TGTGCCACTTCCCTCCGGGACAGGGGAAACATTCAGTACTTC. It codes for CATSLRDRGNIQYF.

V is TRBV7-8 and J is TRBJ2-3; TRBD2 agrees at 9 bases. Germline assignment: CDR1 SGHVS and CDR2 FQNEAQ. V dropped 4 bases and J dropped 7; count of bases not matched to a gene: 9. CDR3 length: 15 residues. The CDR3 nucleotides are TGTGCCAGCAGCTCAGGGGGACTAGCTCAAAATACGCAGTATTTT. Its translation is CASSSGGLAQNTQYF.

There are a few counts of this clonotype. The genes are TRBV7-2 and TRBJ2-1; 8 bases match TRBD2. Germline CDR1 is SGHTA and CDR2 is FQGNSA. The length of the CDR3 is 15 residues. Trimming took 3 bases from V and 8 from J; bases not matched to a gene: 9. The CDR3 DNA reads as TGTGCCAGCAGCTTTCAGGGGACTAGTCCCCATGAGCAGTTCTTC. It translates to CASSFQGTSPHEQFF.

This clonotype was counted only a few times. The J gene is TRBJ2-1, the V gene TRBV7-2; 9 positions agree with TRBD2. Germline assignment: CDR1 SGHTA and CDR2 FQGNSA. The CDR3 loop spans 16 amino acids. Trimming cost V 5 bases and J 7 bases; bases outside gene matches: 12. Here the CDR3 reads CASSAREGLATNEQFF. The CDR3 coding sequence is TGTGCCAGCAGCGCCAGGGAGGGACTAGCAACGAATGAGCAGTTCTTC.

This clonotype was recorded a few times. The V call is TRBV10-2, the J call TRBJ2-7; D is uncertain. The CDR3 has 12 amino acids. Trimming stripped 2 bases from V and 9 bases from J, with 11 bases between. The germline V gene has CDR1 WSHSY and CDR2 SAAADI. The CDR3 sequence is CASSEVGLRQYF. Here the CDR3 DNA reads TGCGCCAGCAGTGAGGTTGGTTTGCGGCAGTACTTC.

This chain uses TRBV20-1 with TRBJ2-7; D not resolved. Germline lookup yields CDR1 DFQATT and CDR2 SNEGSKA (reference sequence). V lost 5 bases and J 0 bases, leaving 17 bases between the germline ends. The CDR3 loop spans 15 amino acids. The CDR3 sequence is CSAPKFQSSSYEQYF. For the CDR3, the DNA is TGCAGTGCTCCCAAATTTCAGTCTTCCTCCTACGAGCAGTACTTC.

The V call is TRBV30, the J call TRBJ2-6; D is perhaps TRBD2 (7 bases). Germline V lookup: CDR1 GTSNPN, CDR2 SVGIG (reference sequence). The V end was cut by 1 base, the J end by 1 base, with 14 bases between. The CDR3 covers 17 residues. The CDR3 loop reads CAWSAGGLMSGANVLTF. Here the CDR3 DNA reads TGTGCCTGGAGTGCCGGGGGGCTTATGTCTGGGGCCAACGTCCTGACTTTC.

The chain is built from TRBV21-1 and TRBJ2-7. TRBV21-1 is designated a pseudogene. CDR3 size: 11 residues. CDR3 nucleotides: TGTGCCAGCAGCAACGGGTACGAGCAGTACTTC. As protein: CASSNGYEQYF.

The sample holds a few counts of this clonotype. One end of the junction fails to match germline, which may point to a read error. The chain is built from TRBV28 and TRBJ2-3; TRBD1 might be the D (5 bases). CDR3 length equals 14 residues. Per germline, CDR1 MDHEN and CDR2 SYDVKM. CDR3 sequence (DNA): TGTGCCAGCAGCCCCGACAGCCCGACAGCTACGCAGTATTTT. Its translation: CASSPDSPTATQYF.